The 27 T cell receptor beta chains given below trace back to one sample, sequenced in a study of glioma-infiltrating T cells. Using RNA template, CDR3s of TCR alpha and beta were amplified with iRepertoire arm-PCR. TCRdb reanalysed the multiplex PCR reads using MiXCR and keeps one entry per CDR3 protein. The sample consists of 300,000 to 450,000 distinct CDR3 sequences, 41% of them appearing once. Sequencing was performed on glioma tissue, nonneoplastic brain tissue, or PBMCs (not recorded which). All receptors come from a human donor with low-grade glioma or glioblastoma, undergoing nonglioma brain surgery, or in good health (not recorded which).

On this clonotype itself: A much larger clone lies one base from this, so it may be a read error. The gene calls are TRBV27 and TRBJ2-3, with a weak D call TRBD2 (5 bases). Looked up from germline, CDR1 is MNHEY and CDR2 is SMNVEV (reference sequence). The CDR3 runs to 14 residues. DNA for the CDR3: TGTGCCAACAGTTTTAACGGACTTACGGATACGCAGTATTTT. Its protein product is CANSFNGLTDTQYF.

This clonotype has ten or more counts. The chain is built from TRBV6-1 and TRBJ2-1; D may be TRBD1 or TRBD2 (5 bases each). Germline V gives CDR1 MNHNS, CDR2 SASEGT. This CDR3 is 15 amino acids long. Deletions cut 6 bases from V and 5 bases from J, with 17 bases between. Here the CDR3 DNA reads TGTGCCAGCAGCCTTTATGAGGGGTTGAACAATGAGCAGTTCTTC. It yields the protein CASSLYEGLNNEQFF.

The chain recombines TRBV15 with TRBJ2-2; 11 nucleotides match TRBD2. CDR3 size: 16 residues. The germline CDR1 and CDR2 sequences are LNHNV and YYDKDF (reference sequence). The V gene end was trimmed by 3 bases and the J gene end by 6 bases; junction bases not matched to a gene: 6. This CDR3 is CATSRGGLADAGELFF. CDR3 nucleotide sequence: TGTGCCACCAGCAGGGGGGGACTAGCGGACGCCGGGGAGCTGTTTTTT.

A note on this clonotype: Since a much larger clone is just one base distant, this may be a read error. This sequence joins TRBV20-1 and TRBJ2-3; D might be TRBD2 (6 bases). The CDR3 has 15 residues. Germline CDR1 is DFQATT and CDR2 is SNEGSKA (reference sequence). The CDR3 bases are TGCGGTGCTACCCCATGGCGGGGAGGCACAGATACGCAGTATTTT. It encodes CGATPWRGGTDTQYF.

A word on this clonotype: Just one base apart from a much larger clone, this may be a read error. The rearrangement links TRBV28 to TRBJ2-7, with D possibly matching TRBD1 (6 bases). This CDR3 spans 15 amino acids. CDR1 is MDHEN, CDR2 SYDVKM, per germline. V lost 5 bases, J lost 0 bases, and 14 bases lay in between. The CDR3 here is CASSPWDNPSYEQYF. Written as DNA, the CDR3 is TGTGCCAGCAGTCCTTGGGACAATCCCTCCTACGAGCAGTACTTC. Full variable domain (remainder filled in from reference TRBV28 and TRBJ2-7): DVKVTQSSRYLVKRTGEKVFLECVQDMDHENMFWYRQDPGLGLRLIYFSYDVKMKEKGDIPEGYSVSREKKERFSLILESASTNQTSMYLCASSPWDNPSYEQYFGPGTRLTVT.

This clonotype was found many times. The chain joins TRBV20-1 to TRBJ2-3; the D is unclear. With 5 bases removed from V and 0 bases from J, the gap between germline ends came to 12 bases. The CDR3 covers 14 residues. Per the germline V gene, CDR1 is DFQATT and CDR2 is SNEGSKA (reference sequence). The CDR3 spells CSAFGGISTDTQYF. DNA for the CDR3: TGCAGTGCTTTTGGCGGCATAAGCACAGATACGCAGTATTTT.

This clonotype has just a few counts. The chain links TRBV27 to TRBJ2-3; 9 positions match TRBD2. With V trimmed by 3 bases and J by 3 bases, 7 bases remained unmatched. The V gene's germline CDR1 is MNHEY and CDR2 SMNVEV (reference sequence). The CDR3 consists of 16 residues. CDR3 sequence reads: CASSLIAGDPTDTQYF. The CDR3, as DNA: TGTGCCAGCAGTTTGATAGCGGGAGATCCTACAGATACGCAGTATTTT.

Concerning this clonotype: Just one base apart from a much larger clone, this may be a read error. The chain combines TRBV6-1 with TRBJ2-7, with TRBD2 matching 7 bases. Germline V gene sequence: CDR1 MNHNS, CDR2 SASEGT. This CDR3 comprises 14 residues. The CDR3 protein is CVSSEGLEEGEQYF. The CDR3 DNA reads TGTGTCAGCAGTGAAGGACTAGAAGAGGGCGAGCAGTACTTC.

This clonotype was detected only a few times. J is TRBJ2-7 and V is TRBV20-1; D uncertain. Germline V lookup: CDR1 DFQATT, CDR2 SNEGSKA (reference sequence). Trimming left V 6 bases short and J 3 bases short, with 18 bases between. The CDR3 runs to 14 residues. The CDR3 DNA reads TGCAGTGCCGCCATACAACAGAGGAACTACGAGCAGTACTTC. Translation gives CSAAIQQRNYEQYF.

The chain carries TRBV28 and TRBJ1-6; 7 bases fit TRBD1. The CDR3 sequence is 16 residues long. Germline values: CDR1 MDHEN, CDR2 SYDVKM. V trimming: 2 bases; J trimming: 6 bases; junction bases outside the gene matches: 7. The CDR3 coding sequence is TGTGCCAGCAGTTTAGAGGGGGCGACGCTTAATTCACCCCTCCACTTT. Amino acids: CASSLEGATLNSPLHF.

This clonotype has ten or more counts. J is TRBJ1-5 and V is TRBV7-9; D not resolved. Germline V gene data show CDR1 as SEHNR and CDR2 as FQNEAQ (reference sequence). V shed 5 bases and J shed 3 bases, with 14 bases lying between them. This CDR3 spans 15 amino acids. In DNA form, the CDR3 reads TGTGCCAGCAGCCCTGCCGGACGGTACAATCAGCCCCAGCATTTT. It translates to CASSPAGRYNQPQHF.

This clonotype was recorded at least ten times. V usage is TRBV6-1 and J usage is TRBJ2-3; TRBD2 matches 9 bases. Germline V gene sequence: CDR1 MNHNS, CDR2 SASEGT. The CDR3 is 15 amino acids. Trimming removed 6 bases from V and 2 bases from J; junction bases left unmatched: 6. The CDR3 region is CASRRLAGHTDTQYF. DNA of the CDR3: TGTGCCAGCAGACGCCTAGCGGGGCACACAGATACGCAGTATTTT.

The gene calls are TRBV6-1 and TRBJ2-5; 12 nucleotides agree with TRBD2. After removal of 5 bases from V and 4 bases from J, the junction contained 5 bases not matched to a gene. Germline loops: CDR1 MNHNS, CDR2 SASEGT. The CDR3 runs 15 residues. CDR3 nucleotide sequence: TGTGCCAGCAGTTCGACTAGCGGGAGTAGAGAGACCCAGTACTTC. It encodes CASSSTSGSRETQYF.

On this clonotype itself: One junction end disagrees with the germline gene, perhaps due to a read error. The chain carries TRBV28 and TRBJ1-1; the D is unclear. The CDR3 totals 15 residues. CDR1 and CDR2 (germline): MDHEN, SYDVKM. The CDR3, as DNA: TGTACCAGCAGTTTCGAAAGGGTCGGAGGAACTGAAGCTTTCTTT. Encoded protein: CTSSFERVGGTEAFF. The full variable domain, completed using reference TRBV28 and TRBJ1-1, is DVKVTQSSRYLVKRTGEKVFLECVQDMDHENMFWYRQDPGLGLRLIYFSYDVKMKEKGDIPEGYSVSREKKERFSLILESASTNQTSMYLCTSSFERVGGTEAFFGQGTRLTVV.

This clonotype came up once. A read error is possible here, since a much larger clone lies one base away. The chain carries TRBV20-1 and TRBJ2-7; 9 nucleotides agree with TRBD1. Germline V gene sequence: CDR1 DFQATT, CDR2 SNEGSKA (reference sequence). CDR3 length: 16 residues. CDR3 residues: CSALPGTGFTPYDQYF. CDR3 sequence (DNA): TGCAGTGCTCTACCCGGGACAGGGTTTACCCCCTACGATCAGTACTTC.

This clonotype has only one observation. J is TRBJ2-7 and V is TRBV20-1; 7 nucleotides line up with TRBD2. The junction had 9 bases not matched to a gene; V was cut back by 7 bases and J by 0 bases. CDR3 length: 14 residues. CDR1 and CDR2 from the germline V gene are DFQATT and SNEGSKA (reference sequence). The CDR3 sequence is CSGETGGGSYEQYF. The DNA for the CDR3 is TGCAGTGGAGAGACGGGCGGGGGCTCCTACGAGCAGTACTTC.

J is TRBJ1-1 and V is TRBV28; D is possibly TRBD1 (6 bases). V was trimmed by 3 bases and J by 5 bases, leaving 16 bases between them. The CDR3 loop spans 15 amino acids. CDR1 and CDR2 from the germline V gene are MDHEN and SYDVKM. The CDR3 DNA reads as TGTGCCAGCAGTTTCAACAGGGTCGGAGGAACTGAAGCTTTCTTT. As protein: CASSFNRVGGTEAFF.

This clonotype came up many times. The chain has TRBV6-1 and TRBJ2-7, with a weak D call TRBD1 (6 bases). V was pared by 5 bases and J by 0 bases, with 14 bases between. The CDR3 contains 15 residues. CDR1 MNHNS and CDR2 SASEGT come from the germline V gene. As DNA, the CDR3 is TGTGCCAGCAGTTTCCGGGACACAAGCTCCTACGAGCAGTACTTC. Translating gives CASSFRDTSSYEQYF.

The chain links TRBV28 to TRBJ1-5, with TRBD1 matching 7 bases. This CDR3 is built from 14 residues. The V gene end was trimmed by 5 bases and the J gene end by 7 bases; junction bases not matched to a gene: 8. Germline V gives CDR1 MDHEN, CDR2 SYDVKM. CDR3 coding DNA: TGTGCCAGCAGTAGCCCAGGGGGGAAGCAGCCCCAGCATTTT. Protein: CASSSPGGKQPQHF.

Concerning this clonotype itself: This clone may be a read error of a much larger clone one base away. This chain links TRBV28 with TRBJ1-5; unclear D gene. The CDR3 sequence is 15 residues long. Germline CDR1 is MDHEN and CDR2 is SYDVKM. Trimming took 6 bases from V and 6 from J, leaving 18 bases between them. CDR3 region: CASSVTPSTSQPQHF. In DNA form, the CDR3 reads TGTGCCAGCAGCGTGACCCCCTCCACTAGTCAGCCCCAGCATTTT.

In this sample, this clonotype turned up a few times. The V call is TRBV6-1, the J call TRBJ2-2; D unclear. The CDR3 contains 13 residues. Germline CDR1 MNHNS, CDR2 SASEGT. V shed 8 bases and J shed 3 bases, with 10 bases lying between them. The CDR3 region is CASPRSDTGELFF. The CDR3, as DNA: TGTGCCAGCCCCAGAAGCGACACCGGGGAGCTGTTTTTT.

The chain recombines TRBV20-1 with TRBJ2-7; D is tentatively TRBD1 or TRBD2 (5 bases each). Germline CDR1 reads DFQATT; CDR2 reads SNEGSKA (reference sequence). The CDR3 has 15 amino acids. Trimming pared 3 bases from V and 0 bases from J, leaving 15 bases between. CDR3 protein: CSARDRDGSSYEQYF. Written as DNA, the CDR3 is TGCAGTGCTAGGGACCGGGACGGCAGCTCCTACGAGCAGTACTTC.

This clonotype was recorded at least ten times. The CDR3 DNA follows: TGTGCCAGCAGTGCGGACAGGGTGATTTCACCCCTCCACTTT. Residues: CASSADRVISPLHF. The rearrangement uses TRBV6-1 and TRBJ1-6; TRBD1 aligns across 8 bases. CDR1 is MNHNS and CDR2 is SASEGT in the germline V gene. This CDR3 comprises 14 residues. After removal of 4 bases from V and 9 bases from J, the junction contained 5 bases not matched to a gene.

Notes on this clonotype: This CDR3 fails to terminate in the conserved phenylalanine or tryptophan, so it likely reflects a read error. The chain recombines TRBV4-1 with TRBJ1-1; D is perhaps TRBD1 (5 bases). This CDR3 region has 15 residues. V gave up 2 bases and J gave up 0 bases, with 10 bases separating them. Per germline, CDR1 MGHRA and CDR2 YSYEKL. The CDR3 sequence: CASSQRGLMNTEAFS. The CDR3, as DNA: TGCGCCAGCAGCCAAAGGGGCCTTATGAACACTGAAGCTTTCTCT.

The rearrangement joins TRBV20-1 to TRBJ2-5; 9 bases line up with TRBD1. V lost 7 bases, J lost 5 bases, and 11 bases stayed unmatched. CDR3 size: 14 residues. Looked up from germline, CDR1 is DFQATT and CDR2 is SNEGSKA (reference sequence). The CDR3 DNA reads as TGCAGTGACCGGGACAGGGTGCATGTTGAGACCCAGTACTTC. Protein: CSDRDRVHVETQYF.

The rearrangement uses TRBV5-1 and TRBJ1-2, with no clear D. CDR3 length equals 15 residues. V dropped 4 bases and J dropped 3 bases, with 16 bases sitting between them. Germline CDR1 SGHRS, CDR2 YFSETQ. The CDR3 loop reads CASSLGSVQHYGYTF. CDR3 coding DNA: TGCGCCAGCAGCCTGGGTTCTGTTCAGCACTATGGCTACACCTTC.

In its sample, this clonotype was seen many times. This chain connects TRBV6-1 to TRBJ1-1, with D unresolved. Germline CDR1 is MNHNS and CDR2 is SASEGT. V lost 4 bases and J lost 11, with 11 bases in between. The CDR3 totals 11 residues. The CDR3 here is CASSAQMRAFF. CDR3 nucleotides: TGTGCCAGCAGTGCTCAAATGCGGGCTTTCTTT.